These 6 T cell receptor beta chains share one sample of origin, sequenced in a study of identical twins. TCRdb reanalysed the 5' RACE reads using MiXCR and keeps one entry per CDR3 protein. The table has hundreds of thousands of distinct CDR3 sequences, around 8.8% seen once. These records were also assigned to another study, of yellow fever vaccine responses in identical twins.

Sequenced input: memory (CD45RO+) T cells sorted from blood. The source of these receptors is a woman aged 18-30 years in good health.

This clonotype was picked up a small number of times. V gene TRBV21-1 combines with J gene TRBJ2-6; TRBD1, as called in the table, went unchecked against the DNA. TRBV21-1 is a documented pseudogene. CDR3 length equals 20 residues. DNA of the CDR3: TGTGCCAGCACAGTACGAGCAGGGGATATAACAAACTCTGGGGCCAACGTCCTGACTTTC. Protein: CASTVRAGDITNSGANVLTF.

This clonotype turned up a few times. The V and J genes are TRBV6-1 and TRBJ2-1; D is possibly TRBD1 (6 bases). The CDR3 runs to 15 residues. Per the germline V gene, CDR1 is MNHNS and CDR2 is SASEGT. V lost 6 bases to trimming and J lost 3 bases, with 15 bases between them. The CDR3 here is CASSANRAYYNEQFF. DNA of the CDR3: TGTGCCAGCAGCGCCAACAGGGCGTACTACAATGAGCAGTTCTTC.

This clonotype was seen ten or more times. The rearrangement joins TRBV9 to TRBJ2-7, with 7 positions matching TRBD1. The CDR3 covers 15 residues. CDR1 SGDLS and CDR2 YYNGEE come from the germline V gene. After removal of 3 bases from V and 2 bases from J, the junction contained 8 bases not matched to a gene. Here the CDR3 DNA reads TGTGCCAGCAGCGAGTCCCCCGGACAGGCCTACGAGCAGTACTTC. Its protein is CASSESPGQAYEQYF.

This clonotype occurred many times. This sequence joins TRBV3-1 and TRBJ2-7; 9 bases agree with TRBD1. Germline trimming cut 1 base from V and 3 bases from J; bases unmatched to any gene: 1. The germline CDR1 and CDR2 sequences are LGHDT and YNNKEL (reference sequence). CDR3 length: 14 residues. CDR3 in amino acids: CASSQGQGVYEQYF. CDR3 DNA sequence: TGTGCCAGCAGCCAAGGACAGGGGGTCTACGAGCAGTACTTC.

This clonotype was counted ten times or more. This sequence joins TRBV12-3 or TRBV12-4 and TRBJ1-3; D unclear. Trimming cost V 6 bases and J 0 bases, with 9 bases left between them. The CDR3 loop spans 14 amino acids. The CDR3 here is CASSREGSGNTIYF. The CDR3 DNA reads as TGTGCCAGCAGCCGAGAGGGCTCTGGAAACACCATATATTTT.

This chain connects TRBV28 to TRBJ2-2; unclear D gene. Germline V gene data show CDR1 as MDHEN and CDR2 as SYDVKM. CDR3 size: 12 residues. V shed 4 bases and J shed 7 bases, with 7 bases lying between them. The DNA of the CDR3 is TGTGCCAGCAGTTACTTGGGCGGGGAGCTGTTTTTT. This gives the protein CASSYLGGELFF.